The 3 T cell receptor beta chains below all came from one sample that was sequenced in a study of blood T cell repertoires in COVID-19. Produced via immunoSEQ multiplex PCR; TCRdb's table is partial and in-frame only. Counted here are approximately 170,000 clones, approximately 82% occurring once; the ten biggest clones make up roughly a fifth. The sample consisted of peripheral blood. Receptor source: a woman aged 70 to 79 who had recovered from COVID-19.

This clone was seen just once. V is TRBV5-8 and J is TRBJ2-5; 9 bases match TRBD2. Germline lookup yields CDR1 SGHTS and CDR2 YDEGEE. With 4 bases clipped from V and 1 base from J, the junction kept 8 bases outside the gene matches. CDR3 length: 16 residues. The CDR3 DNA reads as TGTGCCAGCAGCGTTGGGACTAGCTATATCCAAGAGACCCAGTACTTC. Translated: CASSVGTSYIQETQYF.

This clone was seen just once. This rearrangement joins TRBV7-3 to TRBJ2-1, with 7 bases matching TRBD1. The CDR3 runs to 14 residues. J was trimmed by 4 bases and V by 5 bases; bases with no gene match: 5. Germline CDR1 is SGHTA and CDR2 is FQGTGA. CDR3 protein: CASSTGQPYNEQFF. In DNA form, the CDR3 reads TGTGCCAGCAGCACGGGACAGCCTTACAATGAGCAGTTCTTC. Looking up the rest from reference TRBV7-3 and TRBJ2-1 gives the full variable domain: GAGVSQTPSNKVTEKGKYVELRCDPISGHTALYWYRQSLGQGPEFLIYFQGTGAADDSGLPNDRFFAVRPEGSVSTLKIQRTERGDSAVYLCASSTGQPYNEQFFGPGTRLTVL.

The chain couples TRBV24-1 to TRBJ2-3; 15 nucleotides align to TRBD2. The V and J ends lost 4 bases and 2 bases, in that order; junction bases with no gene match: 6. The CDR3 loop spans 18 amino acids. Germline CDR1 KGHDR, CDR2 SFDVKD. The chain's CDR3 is CATSEPGLAGGYTDTQYF. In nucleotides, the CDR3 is TGTGCCACCAGTGAACCTGGACTAGCGGGAGGGTACACAGATACGCAGTATTTT.